This T cell receptor (beta chain) derives from a study of CD8+ T cells in alopecia areata (dated by TCRdb to the late 2010s). Turning to the overall study: In both human patients and the C3H/HeJ mouse model, the study applied high-throughput TCRbeta sequencing to look at T cell clonal expansion in alopecia areata. Human TCRbeta sequencing covered scalp tissue and sorted CD4+ and CD8+ peripheral blood T cells from patchy and totalis/universalis alopecia areata patients and healthy controls. Clonality in the scalp was compared among normal scalp (n=4), patchy alopecia areata scalp (n=8), and alopecia totalis/universalis scalp (n=8). RNA was extracted with the PAXgene miRNA kit for fixed scalp, the miRNeasy kit for PBMCs, and the RNeasy kit for mouse skin. immunoSEQ multiplex PCR using 35 Vbeta forward primers and 13 Jbeta reverse primers was used to amplify TCRbeta CDR3 regions.

Receptors were amplified or captured by the immunoSEQ multiplex PCR assay. RNA was extracted from all samples and reverse transcribed into cDNA as template for TCR sequencing. SuperScript III was used for first-strand cDNA synthesis, primed with a 2:1 mix of oligo-dT and random hexamers. Amplification bias was assessed with a synthetic immune receptor repertoire, and residual bias was removed computationally. In the source study's methods: Raw reads were preprocessed to remove errors, and CDR3 was defined according to IMGT conventions as the region from the conserved cysteine to phenylalanine. To get clonality, Shannon entropy was normalized by log2 of the number of productive unique TCRs and the result was subtracted from 1. Whether scalp clones were CD4 or CD8 was inferred by matching scalp TCRbeta sequences against CD4 and CD8 repertoires sorted from blood. Not all clones reach the TCRdb copy of this immuneACCESS table, which keeps in-frame sequences only. Checked studies attribute under half of the gap to unresolved V genes and leave the rest unexplained. V and J calls and clone size are as listed in that table; D and trimming were resolved from the DNA. For this sample the table gives about 82,000 clones, of which roughly half were detected only once. Jointly, the top ten make up under 6.5% of the sample.

This clone was seen a few times. The target of this receptor is not known. Per-nucleotide qualities are absent, and no much larger clonotype sits a single base away. The germline V gene gives CDR1 as MDHEN and CDR2 as SYDVKM. Trimming costs V 3 bases and J 5 bases, and their ends lie 8 bases apart. Inclusive of the bounding cysteine and phenylalanine, the CDR3 is 13 residues long. CDR3 DNA only is kept here, 39 bases in frame from base 1. Lesional scalp punch biopsies and peripheral blood were collected from alopecia areata patients. PBMCs were isolated by density centrifugation and stained for CD3, CD4 and CD8, and CD4+ and CD8+ T cells were sorted on a FACSAria. Untreated alopecia areata patients were recruited as part of a multicenter biomarker study. In roughly 5 patients from the biomarker study, the blood CD8+ T cells went through an additional sort into NKG2D-low and NKG2D-high fractions. On the study overall, not on this receptor specifically: Unlike mouse skin, where gammadelta T cells dominate, normal human skin contains resident alphabeta T cells that get sequenced too, which complicates analysis of the scalp TCR repertoire. Compared with normal scalp, lesional scalp, particularly in alopecia totalis/universalis, had higher clonality and more expanded CD8+ clones, which suggests antigenic drive. Shared TCR sequences between patients were less evident than in mice, which may be partly attributable to HLA diversity in the patient population.

The chain links TRBV28 with TRBJ2-1, with TRBD1 as a weak D call on 5 bases. The source of this sequence is a human donor with alopecia areata. Sequencing input: NKG2D-high CD8+ T cells sorted from blood. Per the publication, the cell subset or site label means: sorted CD8+ NKG2D-high blood T cells. The CDR3 amino acid sequence is: CASSFRADNEQFF. Here is the DNA: TGTGCCAGCAGTTTCAGGGCAGACAATGAGCAGTTCTTC.